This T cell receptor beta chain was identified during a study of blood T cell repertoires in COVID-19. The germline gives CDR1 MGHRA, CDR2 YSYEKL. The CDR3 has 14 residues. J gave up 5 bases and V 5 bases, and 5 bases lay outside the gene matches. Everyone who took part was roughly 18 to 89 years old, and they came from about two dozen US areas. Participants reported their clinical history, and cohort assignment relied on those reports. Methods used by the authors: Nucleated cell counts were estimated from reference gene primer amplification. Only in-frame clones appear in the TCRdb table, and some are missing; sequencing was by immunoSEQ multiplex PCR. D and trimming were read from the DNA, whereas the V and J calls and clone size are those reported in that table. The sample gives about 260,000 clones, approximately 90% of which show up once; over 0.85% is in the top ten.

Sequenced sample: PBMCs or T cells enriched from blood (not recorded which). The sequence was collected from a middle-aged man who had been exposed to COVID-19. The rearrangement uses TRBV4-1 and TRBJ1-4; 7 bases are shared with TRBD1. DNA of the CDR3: TGCGCCAGCAGCACGGGACAGTTAAATGAAAAACTGTTTTTT. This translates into CASSTGQLNEKLFF.